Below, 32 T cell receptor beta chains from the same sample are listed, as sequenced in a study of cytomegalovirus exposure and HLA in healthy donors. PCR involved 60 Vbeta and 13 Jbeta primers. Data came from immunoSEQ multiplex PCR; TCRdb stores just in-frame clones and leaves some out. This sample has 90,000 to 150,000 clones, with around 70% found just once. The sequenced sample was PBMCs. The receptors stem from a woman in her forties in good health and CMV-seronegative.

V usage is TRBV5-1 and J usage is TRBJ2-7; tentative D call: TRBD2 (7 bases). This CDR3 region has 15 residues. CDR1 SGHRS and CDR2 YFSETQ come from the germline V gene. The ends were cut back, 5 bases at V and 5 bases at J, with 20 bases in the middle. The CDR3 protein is CASRSPGGRPNEQYF. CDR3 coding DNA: TGCGCCAGCAGGTCCCCCGGGGGGCGGCCGAACGAGCAGTACTTC. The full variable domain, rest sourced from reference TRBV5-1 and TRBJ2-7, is KAGVTQTPRYLIKTRGQQVTLSCSPISGHRSVSWYQQTPGQGLQFLFEYFSETQRNKGNFPGRFSGRQFSNSRSEMNVSTLELGDSALYLCASRSPGGRPNEQYFGPGTRLTVT.

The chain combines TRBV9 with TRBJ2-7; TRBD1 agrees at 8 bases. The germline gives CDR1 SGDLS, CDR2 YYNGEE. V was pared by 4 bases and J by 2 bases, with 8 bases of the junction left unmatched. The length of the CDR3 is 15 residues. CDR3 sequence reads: CASSTGQGRPYEQYF. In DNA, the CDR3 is TGTGCCAGCAGCACAGGACAGGGTAGACCCTACGAGCAGTACTTC. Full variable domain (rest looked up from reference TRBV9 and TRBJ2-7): DSGVTQTPKHLITATGQRVTLRCSPRSGDLSVYWYQQSLDQGLQFLIQYYNGEERAKGNILERFSAQQFPDLHSELNLSSLELGDSALYFCASSTGQGRPYEQYFGPGTRLTVT.

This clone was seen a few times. The CDR3 here is CATRRGSSTDTQYF. The CDR3 coding sequence is TGTGCCACTAGGCGGGGGTCTAGCACAGATACGCAGTATTTT. The chain recombines TRBV6-1 with TRBJ2-3; the match to TRBD2 covers 7 bases. The junction had 7 bases not matched to a gene; V was cut back by 10 bases and J by 0 bases. The CDR3 is 14 amino acids. Looked up from germline, CDR1 is MNHNS and CDR2 is SASEGT.

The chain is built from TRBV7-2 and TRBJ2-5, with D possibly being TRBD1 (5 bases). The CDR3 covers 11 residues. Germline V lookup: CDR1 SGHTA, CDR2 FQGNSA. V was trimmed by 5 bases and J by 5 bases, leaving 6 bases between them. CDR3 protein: CASSDSETQYF. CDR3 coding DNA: TGTGCCAGCAGCGACAGTGAGACCCAGTACTTC.

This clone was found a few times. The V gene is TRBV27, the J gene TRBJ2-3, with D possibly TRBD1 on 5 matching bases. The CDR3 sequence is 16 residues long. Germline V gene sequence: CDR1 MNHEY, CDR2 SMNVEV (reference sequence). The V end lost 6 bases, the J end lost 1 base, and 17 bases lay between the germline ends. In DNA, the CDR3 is TGTGCCAGCAGGACCGCAGGGTTTCAAGGCACAGATACGCAGTATTTT. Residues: CASRTAGFQGTDTQYF.

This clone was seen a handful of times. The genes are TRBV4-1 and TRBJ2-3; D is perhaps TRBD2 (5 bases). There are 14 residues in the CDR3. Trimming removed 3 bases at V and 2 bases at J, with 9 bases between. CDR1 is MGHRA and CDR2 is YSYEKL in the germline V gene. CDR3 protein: CASSHSGDTDTQYF. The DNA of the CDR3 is TGCGCCAGCAGCCACAGCGGCGACACAGATACGCAGTATTTT.

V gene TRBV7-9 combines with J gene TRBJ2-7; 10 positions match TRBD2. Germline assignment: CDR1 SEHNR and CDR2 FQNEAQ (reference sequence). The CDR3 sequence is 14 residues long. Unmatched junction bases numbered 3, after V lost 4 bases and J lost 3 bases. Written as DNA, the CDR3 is TGTGCCAGCAGCTCTAGCGGGAGCGGCTACGAGCAGTACTTC. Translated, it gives CASSSSGSGYEQYF.

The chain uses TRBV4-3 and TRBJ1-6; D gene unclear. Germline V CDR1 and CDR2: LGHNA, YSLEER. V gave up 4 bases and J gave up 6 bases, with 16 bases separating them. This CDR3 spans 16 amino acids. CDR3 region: CASSRDTGLSNSPLHF. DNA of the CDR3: TGCGCCAGCAGCCGAGATACGGGATTGAGTAATTCACCCCTCCACTTT.

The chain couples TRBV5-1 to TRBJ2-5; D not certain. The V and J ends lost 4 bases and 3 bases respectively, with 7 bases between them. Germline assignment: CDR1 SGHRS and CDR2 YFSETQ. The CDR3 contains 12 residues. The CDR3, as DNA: TGCGCCAGCAGCCAAAACAAAGAGACCCAGTACTTC. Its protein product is CASSQNKETQYF.

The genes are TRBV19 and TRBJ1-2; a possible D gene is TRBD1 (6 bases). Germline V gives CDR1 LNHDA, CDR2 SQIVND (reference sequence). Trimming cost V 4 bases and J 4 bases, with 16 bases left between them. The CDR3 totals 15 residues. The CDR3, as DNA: TGTGCCAGTAGTAAGCGACAGGAGGCGAGCTATGGCTACACCTTC. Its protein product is CASSKRQEASYGYTF.

In nucleotides, the CDR3 is TGTGCCAGCAGGGGGACAGAGCATTCACCCCTCCACTTT. Encoded protein: CASRGTEHSPLHF. The chain links TRBV6-1 to TRBJ1-6; the match to TRBD1 covers 7 bases. V was clipped by 6 bases and J by 8 bases; unmatched bases: 4. This CDR3 comprises 13 residues. CDR1 and CDR2 from the germline V gene are MNHNS and SASEGT.

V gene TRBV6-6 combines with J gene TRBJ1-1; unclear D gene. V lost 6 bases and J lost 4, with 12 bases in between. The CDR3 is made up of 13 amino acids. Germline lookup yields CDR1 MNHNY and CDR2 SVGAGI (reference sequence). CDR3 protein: CASRVTSGTEAFF. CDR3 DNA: TGTGCCAGCAGAGTTACTTCCGGCACTGAAGCTTTCTTT.

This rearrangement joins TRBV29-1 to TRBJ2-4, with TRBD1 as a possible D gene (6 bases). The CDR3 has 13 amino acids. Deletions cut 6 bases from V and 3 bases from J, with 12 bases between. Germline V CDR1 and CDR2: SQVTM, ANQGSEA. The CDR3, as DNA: TGCAGCGTACCGGGACACGGCAAAAACATTCAGTACTTC. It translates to CSVPGHGKNIQYF.

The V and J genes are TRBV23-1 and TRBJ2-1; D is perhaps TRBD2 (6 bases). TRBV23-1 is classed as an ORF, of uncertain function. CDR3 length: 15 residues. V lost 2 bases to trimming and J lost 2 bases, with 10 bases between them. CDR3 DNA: TGCGCCAGCAGTCAAAACGGGAGCCCCTACAATGAGCAGTTCTTC. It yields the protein CASSQNGSPYNEQFF.

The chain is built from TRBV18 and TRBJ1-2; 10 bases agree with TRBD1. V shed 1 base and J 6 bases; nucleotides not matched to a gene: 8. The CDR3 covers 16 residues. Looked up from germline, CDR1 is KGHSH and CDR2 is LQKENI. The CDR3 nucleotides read TGTGCCAGCTCACCACGTTCCGGGACAGGGGAGGATGGCTACACCTTC. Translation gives CASSPRSGTGEDGYTF.

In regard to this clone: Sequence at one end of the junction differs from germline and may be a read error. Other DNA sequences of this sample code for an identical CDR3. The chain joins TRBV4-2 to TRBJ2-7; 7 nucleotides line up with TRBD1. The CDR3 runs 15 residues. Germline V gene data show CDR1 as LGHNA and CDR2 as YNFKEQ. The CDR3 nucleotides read TGTGCTAGCAGCCTTGGGGACAGACAGACCTACGAGCAGTACTTC. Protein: CASSLGDRQTYEQYF.

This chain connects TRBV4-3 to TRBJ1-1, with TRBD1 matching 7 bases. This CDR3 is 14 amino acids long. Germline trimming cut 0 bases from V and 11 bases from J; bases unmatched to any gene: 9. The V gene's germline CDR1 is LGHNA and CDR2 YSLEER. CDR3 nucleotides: TGCGCCAGCAGCCAAGAGAGAGACAGGGTAAGCGCTTTCTTT. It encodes CASSQERDRVSAFF.

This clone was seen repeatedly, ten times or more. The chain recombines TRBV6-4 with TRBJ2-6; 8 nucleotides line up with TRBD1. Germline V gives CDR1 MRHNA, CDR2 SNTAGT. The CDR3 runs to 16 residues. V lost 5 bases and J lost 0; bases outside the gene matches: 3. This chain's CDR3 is CASSTTGGSGANVLTF. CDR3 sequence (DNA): TGTGCCAGCAGTACAACAGGGGGCTCTGGGGCCAACGTCCTGACTTTC.

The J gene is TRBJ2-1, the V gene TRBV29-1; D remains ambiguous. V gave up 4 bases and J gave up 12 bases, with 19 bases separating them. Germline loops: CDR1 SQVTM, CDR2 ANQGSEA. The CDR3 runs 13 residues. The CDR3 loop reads CSVGDSGANLQFF. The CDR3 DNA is TGCAGCGTTGGAGATTCGGGTGCCAACTTGCAGTTCTTC.

The CDR3 loop is CASSVGGGKDEKLFF. The DNA for the CDR3 is TGTGCCAGCAGTGTAGGGGGGGGCAAGGACGAAAAACTGTTTTTT. The gene calls are TRBV25-1 and TRBJ1-4, with D perhaps matching TRBD1 (6 bases). Trimming removed 4 bases from V and 8 bases from J, with 17 bases in between. The CDR3 covers 15 residues. Germline CDR1 and CDR2: MGHDK and SYGVNS.

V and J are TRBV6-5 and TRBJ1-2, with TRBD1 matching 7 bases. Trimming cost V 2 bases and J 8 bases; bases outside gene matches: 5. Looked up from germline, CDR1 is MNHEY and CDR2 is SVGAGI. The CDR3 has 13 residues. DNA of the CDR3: TGTGCCAGCAGTTACGTCACAGGGGACGGCTACACCTTC. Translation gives CASSYVTGDGYTF.

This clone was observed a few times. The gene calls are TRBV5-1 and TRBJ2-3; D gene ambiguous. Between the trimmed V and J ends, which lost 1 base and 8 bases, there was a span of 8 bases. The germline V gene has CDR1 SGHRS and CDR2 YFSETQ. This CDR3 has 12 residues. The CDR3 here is CASSLSPGTQYF. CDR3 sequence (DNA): TGCGCCAGCAGCTTGTCTCCGGGTACGCAGTATTTT.

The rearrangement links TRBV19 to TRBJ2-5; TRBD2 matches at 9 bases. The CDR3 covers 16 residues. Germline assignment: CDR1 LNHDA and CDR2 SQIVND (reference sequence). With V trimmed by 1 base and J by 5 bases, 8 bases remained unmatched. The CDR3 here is CASSIAASGVAETQYF. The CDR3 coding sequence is TGTGCCAGTAGTATAGCCGCTAGCGGGGTTGCGGAGACCCAGTACTTC.

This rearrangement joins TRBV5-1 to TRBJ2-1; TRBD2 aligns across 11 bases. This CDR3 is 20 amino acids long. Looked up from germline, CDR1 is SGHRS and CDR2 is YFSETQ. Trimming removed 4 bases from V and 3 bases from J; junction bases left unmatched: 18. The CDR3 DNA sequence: TGCGCCAGCAGCCGACAAGCTGGCGGACTAGCGGGTCGAATCTACAATGAGCAGTTCTTC. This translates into CASSRQAGGLAGRIYNEQFF.

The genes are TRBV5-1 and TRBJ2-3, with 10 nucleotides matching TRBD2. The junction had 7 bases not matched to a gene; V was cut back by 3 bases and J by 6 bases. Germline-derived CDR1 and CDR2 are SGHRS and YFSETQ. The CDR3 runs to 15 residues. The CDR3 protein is CASSSSGRAADTQYF. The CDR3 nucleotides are TGCGCCAGCAGCTCCAGCGGGAGGGCCGCGGATACGCAGTATTTT.

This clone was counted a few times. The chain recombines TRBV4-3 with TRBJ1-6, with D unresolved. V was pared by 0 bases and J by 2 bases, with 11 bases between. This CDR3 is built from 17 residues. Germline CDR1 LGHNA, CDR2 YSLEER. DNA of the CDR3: TGCGCCAGCAGCCAAGATAGGTCAGCGACCTATAATTCACCCCTCCACTTT. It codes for CASSQDRSATYNSPLHF.

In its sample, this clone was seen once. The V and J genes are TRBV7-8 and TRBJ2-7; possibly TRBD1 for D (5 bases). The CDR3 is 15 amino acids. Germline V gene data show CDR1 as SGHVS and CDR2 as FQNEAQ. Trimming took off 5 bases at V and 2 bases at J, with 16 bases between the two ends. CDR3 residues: CASSINRGTAYEQYF. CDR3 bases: TGTGCCAGCAGCATCAATAGGGGCACCGCCTACGAGCAGTACTTC.

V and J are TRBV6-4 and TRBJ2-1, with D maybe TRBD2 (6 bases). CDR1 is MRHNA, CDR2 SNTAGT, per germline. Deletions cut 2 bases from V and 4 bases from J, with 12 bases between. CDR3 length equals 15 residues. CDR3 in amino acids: CASSDTAGGYNEQFF. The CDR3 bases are TGTGCCAGCAGTGACACGGCCGGGGGATACAATGAGCAGTTCTTC.

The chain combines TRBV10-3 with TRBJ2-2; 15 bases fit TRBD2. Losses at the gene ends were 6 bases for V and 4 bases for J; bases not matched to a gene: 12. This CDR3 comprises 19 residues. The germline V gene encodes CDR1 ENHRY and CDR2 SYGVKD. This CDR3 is CAISAGGLAGGSGTGELFF. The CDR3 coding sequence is TGTGCCATCAGCGCCGGGGGACTAGCGGGGGGATCGGGCACCGGGGAGCTGTTTTTT.

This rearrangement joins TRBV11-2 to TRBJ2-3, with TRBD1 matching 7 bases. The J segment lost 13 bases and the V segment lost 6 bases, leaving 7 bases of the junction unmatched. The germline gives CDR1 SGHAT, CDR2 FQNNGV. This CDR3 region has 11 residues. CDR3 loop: CASRKQGTEYF. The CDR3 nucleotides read TGTGCCAGCAGGAAACAGGGGACCGAGTATTTT.

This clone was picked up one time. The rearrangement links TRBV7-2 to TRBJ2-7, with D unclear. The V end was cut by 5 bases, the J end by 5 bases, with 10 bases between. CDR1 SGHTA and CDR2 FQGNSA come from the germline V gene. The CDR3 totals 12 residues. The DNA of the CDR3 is TGTGCCAGCAGCCCACAACACAACGAGCAGTACTTC. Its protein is CASSPQHNEQYF.

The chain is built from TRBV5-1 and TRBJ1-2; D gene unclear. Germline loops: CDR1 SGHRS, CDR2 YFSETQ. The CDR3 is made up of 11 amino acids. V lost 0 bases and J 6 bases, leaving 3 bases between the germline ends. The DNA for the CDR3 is TGCGCCAGCAGCTTGGAGCATGGCTACACCTTC. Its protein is CASSLEHGYTF.